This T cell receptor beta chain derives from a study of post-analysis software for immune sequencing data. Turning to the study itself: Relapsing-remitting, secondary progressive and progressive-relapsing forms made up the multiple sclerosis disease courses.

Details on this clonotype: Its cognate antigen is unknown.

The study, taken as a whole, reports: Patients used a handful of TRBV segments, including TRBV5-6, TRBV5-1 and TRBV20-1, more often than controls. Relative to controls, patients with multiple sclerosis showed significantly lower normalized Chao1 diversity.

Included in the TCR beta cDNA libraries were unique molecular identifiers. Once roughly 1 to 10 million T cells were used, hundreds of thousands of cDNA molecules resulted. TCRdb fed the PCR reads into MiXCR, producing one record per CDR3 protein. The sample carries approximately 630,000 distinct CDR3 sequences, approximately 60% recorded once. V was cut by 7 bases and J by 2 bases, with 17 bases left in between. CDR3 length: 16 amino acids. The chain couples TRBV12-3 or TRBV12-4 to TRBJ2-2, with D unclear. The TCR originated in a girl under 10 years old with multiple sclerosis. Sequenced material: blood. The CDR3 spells CASNQNVAHNTGELFF. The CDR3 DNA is TGTGCCAGCAATCAAAACGTGGCCCACAACACCGGGGAGCTGTTTTTT.